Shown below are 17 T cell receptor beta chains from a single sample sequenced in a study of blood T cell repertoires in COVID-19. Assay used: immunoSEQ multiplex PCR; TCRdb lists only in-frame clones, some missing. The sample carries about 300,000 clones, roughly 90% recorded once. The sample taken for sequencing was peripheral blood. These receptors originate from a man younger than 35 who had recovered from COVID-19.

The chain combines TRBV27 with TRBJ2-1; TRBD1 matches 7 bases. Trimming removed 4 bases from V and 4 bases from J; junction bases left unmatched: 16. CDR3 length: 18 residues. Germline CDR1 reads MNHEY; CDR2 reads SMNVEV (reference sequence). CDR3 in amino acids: CASSSAPTGVMGYNEQFF. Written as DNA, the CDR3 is TGTGCCAGCAGTTCAGCGCCCACAGGGGTAATGGGGTACAATGAGCAGTTCTTC.

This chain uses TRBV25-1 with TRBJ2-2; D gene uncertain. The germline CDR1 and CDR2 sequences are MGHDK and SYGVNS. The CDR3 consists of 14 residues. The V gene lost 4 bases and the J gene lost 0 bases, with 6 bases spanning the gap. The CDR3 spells CASSVGPNTGELFF. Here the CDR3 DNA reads TGTGCCAGCAGTGTTGGCCCGAACACCGGGGAGCTGTTTTTT. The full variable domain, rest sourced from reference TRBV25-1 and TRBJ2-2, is EADIYQTPRYLVIGTGKKITLECSQTMGHDKMYWYQQDPGMELHLIHYSYGVNSTEKGDLSSESTVSRIRTEHFPLTLESARPSHTSQYLCASSVGPNTGELFFGEGSRLTVL.

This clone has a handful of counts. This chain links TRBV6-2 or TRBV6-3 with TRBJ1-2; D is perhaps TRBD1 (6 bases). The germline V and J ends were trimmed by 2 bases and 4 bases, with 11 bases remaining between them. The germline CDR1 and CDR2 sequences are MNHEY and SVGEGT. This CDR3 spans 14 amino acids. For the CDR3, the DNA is TGTGCCAGCAGTTACACACAGGGAAGCTATGGCTACACCTTC. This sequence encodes CASSYTQGSYGYTF.

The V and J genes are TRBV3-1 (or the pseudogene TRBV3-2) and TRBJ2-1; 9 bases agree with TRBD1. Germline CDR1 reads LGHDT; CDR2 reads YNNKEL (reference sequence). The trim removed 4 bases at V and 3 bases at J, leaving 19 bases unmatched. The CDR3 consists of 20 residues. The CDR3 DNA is TGTGCCAGCAGCCCCCACTGGGACAGGGTGTCCCCATACGGCTACAATGAGCAGTTCTTC. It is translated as CASSPHWDRVSPYGYNEQFF.

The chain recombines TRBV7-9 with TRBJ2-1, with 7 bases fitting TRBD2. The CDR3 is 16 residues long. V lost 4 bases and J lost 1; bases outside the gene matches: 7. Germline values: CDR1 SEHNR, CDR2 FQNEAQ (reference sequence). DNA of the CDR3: TGTGCCAGCAGCTCCAGGACGGGAGGATCCTACAATGAGCAGTTCTTC. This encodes CASSSRTGGSYNEQFF.

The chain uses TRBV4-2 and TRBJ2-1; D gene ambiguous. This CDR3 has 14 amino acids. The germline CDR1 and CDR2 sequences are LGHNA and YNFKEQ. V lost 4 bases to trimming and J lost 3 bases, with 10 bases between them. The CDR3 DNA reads TGTGCCAGCAGCCCAGGCCCCGACTACAATGAGCAGTTCTTC. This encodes CASSPGPDYNEQFF.

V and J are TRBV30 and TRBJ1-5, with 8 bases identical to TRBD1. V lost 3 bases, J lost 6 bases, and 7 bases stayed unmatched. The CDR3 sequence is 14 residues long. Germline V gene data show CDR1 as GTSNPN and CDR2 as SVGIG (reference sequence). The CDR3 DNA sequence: TGTGCCTGGAGCGGGCAGGGGGCTGCTCAGCCCCAGCATTTT. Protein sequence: CAWSGQGAAQPQHF.

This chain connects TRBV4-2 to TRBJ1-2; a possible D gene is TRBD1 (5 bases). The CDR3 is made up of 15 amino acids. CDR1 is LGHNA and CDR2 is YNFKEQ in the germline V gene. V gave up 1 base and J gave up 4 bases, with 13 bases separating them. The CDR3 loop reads CASSQGQGNGYGYTF. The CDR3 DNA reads TGTGCCAGCAGCCAAGGTCAGGGTAATGGCTATGGCTACACCTTC.

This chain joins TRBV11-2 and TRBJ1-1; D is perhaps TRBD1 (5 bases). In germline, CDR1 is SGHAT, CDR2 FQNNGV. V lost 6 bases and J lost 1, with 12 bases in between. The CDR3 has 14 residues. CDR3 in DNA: TGTGCCAGCAGACACCGCGGGGCGAACACTGAAGCTTTCTTT. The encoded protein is CASRHRGANTEAFF.

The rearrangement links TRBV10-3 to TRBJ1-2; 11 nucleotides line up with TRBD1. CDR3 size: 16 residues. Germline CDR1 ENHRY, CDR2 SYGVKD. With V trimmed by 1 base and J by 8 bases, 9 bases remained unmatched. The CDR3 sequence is CAISEWTGQGGRGYTF. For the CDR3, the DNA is TGTGCCATCAGTGAGTGGACGGGACAGGGGGGGAGAGGCTACACCTTC.

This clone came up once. CDR3 region: CASSQAVGTPYTEAFF. CDR3 sequence (DNA): TGCGCCAGCAGCCAAGCGGTCGGGACACCTTACACTGAAGCTTTCTTT. This rearrangement joins TRBV4-1 to TRBJ1-1, with a weak D call TRBD1 (6 bases). The CDR3 covers 16 residues. CDR1 is MGHRA, CDR2 YSYEKL, per germline. V gave up 1 base and J gave up 3 bases, with 15 bases separating them.

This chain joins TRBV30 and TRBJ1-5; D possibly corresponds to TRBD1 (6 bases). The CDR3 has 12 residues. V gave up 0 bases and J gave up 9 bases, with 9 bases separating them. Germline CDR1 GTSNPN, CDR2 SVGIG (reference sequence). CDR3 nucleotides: TGTGCCTGGAGTGTAGGGGGACGGCCCCAGCATTTT. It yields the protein CAWSVGGRPQHF. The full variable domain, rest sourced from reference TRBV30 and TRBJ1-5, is SQTIHQWPATLVQPVGSPLSLECTVEGTSNPNLYWYRQAAGRGLQLLFYSVGIGQISSEVPQNLSASRPQDRQFILSSKKLLLSDSGFYLCAWSVGGRPQHFGDGTRLSIL.

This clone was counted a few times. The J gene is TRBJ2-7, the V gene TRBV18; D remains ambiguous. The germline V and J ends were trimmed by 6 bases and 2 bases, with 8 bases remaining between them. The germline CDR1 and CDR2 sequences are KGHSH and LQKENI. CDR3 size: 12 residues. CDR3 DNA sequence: TGTGCCAGCTCCCCGGCGGCCTACGAGCAGTACTTC. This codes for CASSPAAYEQYF.

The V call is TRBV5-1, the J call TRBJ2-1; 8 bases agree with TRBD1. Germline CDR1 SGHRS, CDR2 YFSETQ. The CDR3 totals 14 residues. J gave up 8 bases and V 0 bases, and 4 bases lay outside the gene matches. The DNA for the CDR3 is TGCGCCAGCAGCTTGGGACAGGGGTTGGATGAGCAGTTCTTC. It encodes CASSLGQGLDEQFF.

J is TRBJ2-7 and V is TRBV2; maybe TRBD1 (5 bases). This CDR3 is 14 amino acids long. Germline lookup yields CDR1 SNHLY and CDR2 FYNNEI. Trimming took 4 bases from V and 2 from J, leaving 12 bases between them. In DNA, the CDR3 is TGTGCCAGCAGTGGCGACAGCCTGGCCTACGAGCAGTACTTC. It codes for CASSGDSLAYEQYF.

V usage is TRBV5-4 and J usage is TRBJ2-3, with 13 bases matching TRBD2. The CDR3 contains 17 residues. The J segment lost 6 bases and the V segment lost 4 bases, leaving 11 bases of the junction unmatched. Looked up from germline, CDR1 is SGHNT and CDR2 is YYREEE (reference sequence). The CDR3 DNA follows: TGTGCCAGCAGCACCGGGACTAGCGGGGTTGATGGGGATACGCAGTATTTT. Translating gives CASSTGTSGVDGDTQYF. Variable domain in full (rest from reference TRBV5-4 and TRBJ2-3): ETGVTQSPTHLIKTRGQQVTLRCSSQSGHNTVSWYQQALGQGPQFIFQYYREEENGRGNFPPRFSGLQFPNYSSELNVNALELDDSALYLCASSTGTSGVDGDTQYFGPGTRLTVL.

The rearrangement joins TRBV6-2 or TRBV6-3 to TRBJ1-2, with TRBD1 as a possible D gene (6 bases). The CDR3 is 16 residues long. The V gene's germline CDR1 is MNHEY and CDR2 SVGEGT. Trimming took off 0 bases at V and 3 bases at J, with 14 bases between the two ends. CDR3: CASSYSTGLLHYGYTF. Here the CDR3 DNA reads TGTGCCAGCAGTTACTCGACAGGCCTTCTACACTATGGCTACACCTTC.